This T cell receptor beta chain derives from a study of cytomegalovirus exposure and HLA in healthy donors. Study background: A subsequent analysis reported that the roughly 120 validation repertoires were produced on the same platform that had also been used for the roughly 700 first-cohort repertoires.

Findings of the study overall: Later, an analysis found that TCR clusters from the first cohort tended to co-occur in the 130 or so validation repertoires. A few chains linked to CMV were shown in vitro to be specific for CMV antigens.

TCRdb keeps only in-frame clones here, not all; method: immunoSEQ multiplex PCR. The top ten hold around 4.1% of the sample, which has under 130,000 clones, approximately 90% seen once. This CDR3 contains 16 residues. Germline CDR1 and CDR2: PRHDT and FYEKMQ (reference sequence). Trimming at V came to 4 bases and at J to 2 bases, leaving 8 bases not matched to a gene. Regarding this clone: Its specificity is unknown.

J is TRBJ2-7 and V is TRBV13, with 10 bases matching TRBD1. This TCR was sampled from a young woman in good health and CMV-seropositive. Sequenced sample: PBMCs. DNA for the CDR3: TGTGCCAGCAGCTCCAAGGACAGGGGGAGGACCTACGAGCAGTACTTC. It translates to CASSSKDRGRTYEQYF.